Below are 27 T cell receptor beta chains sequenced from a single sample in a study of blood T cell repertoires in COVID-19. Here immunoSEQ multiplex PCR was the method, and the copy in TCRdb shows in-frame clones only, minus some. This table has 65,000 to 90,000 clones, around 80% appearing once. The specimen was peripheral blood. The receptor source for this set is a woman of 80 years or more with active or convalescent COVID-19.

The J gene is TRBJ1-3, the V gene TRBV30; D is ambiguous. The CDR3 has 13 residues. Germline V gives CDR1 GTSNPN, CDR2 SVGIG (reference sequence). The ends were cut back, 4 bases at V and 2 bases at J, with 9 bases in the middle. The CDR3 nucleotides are TGTGCCTGGACAGTCCCGACTGGAAACACCATATATTTT. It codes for CAWTVPTGNTIYF. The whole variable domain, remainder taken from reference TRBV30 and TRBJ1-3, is SQTIHQWPATLVQPVGSPLSLECTVEGTSNPNLYWYRQAAGRGLQLLFYSVGIGQISSEVPQNLSASRPQDRQFILSSKKLLLSDSGFYLCAWTVPTGNTIYFGEGSWLTVV.

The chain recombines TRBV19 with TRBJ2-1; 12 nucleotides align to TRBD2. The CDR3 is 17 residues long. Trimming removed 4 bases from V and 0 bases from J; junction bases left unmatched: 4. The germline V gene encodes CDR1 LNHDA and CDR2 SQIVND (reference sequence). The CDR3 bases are TGTGCCAGTAGTAAACTAGCGGGAGGCAGCTCCTACAATGAGCAGTTCTTC. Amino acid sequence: CASSKLAGGSSYNEQFF. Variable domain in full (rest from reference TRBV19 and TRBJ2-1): DGGITQSPKYLFRKEGQNVTLSCEQNLNHDAMYWYRQDPGQGLRLIYYSQIVNDFQKGDIAEGYSVSREKKESFPLTVTSAQKNPTAFYLCASSKLAGGSSYNEQFFGPGTRLTVL.

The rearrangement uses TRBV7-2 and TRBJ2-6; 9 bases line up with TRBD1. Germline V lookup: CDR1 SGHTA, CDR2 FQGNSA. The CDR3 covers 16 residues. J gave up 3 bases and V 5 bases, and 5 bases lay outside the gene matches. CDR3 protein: CASSGQGKGGANVLTF. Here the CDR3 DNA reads TGTGCCAGCAGCGGACAGGGGAAAGGTGGGGCCAACGTCCTGACTTTC.

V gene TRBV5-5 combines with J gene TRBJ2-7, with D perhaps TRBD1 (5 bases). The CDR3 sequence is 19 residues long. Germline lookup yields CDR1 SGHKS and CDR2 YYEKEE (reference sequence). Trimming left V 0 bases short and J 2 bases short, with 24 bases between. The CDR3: CASSLAVDIWGRAPYEQYF. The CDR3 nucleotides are TGTGCCAGCAGCTTGGCCGTCGATATTTGGGGCAGGGCCCCCTACGAGCAGTACTTC.

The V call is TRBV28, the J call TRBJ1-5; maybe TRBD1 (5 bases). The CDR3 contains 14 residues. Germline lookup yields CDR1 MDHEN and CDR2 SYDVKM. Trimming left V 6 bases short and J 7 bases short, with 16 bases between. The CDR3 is CASSPSGGVQPQHF. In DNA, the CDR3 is TGTGCCAGCAGCCCCTCGGGGGGGGTACAGCCCCAGCATTTT.

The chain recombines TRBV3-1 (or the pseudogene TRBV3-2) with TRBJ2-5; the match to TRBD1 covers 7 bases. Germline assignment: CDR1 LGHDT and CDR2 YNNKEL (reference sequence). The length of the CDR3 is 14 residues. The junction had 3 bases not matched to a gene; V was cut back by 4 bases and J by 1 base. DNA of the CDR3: TGTGCCAGCAGCCTGCGACAGGGCCAAGAGACCCAGTACTTC. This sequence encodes CASSLRQGQETQYF.

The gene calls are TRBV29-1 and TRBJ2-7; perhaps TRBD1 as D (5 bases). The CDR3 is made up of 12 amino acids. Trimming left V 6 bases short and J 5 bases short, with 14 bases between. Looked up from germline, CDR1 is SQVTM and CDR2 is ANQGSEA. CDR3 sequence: CSVSPQGNEQYF. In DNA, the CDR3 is TGCAGCGTCTCTCCTCAGGGAAACGAGCAGTACTTC.

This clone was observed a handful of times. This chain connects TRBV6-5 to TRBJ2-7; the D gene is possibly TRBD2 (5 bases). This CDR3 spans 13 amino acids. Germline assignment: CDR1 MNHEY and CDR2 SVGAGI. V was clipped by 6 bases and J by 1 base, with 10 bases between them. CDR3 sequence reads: CASSLRVSYEQYF. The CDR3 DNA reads TGTGCCAGCAGCCTGCGGGTATCCTACGAGCAGTACTTC.

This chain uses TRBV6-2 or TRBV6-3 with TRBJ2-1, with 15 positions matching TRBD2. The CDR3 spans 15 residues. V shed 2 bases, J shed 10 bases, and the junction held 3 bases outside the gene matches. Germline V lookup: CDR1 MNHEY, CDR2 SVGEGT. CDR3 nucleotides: TGTGCCAGCAGTTACACCGGGACTAGCGGGAGGGAGCAGTTCTTC. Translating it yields CASSYTGTSGREQFF.

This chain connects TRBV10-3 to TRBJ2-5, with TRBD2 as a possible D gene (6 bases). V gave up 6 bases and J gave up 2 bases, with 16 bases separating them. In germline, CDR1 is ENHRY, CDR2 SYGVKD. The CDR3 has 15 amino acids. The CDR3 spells CAIREGFQGQETQYF. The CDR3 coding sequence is TGTGCCATCAGGGAGGGTTTCCAGGGACAAGAGACCCAGTACTTC.

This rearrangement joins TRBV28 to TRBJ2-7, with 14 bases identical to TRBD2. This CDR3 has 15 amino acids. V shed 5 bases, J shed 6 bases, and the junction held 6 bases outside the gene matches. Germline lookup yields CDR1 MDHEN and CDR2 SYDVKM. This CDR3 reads CASSPPGLAGVEQYF. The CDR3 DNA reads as TGTGCCAGCAGTCCACCGGGACTAGCGGGGGTCGAGCAGTACTTC.

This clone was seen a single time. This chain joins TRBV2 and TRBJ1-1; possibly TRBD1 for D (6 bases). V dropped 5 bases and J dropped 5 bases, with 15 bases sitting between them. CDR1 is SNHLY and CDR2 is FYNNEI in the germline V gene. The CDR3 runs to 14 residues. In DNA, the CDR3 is TGTGCCAGCAGTCGAGACAGGCGTAGTACTGAAGCTTTCTTT. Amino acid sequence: CASSRDRRSTEAFF.

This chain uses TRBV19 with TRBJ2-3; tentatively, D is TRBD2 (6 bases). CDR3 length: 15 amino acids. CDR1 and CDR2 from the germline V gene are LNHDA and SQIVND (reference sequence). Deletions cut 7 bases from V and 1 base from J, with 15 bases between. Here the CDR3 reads CASKESGTGTDTQYF. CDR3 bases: TGTGCCAGTAAAGAGTCCGGGACTGGCACAGATACGCAGTATTTT.

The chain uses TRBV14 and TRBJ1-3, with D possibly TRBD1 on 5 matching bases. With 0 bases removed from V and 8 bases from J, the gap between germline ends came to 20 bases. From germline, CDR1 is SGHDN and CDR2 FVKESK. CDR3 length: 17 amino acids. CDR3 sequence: CASSQDRPGYRRDTIYF. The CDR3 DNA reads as TGTGCCAGCAGCCAAGATAGACCAGGGTATCGCCGGGACACCATATATTTT.

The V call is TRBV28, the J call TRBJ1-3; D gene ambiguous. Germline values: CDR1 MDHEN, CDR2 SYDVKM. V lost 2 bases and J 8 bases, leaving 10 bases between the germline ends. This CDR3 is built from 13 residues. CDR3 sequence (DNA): TGTGCCAGCAGTTTACCAGGTGCATACACCATATATTTT. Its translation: CASSLPGAYTIYF.

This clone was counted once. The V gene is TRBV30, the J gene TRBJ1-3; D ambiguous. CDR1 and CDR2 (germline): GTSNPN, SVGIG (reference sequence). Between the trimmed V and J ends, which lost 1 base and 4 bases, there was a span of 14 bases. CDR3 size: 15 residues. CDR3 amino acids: CAWSDPRGGGNTIYF. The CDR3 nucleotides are TGTGCCTGGAGTGACCCTCGAGGTGGAGGAAACACCATATATTTT.

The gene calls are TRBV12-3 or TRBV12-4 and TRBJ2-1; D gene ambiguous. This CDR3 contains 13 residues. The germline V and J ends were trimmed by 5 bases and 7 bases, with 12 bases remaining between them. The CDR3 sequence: CASSPVAANEQFF. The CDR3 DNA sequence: TGTGCCAGCAGTCCCGTTGCCGCGAATGAGCAGTTCTTC.

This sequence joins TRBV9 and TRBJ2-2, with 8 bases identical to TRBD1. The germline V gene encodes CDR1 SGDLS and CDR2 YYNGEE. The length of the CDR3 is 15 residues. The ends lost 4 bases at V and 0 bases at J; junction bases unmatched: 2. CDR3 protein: CASSPGGPNTGELFF. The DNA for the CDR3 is TGTGCCAGCAGCCCAGGGGGCCCGAACACCGGGGAGCTGTTTTTT.

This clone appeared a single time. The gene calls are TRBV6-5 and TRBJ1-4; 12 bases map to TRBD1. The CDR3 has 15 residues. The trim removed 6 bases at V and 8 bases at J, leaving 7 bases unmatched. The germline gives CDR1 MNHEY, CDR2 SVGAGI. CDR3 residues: CASRRDRGRKEKLFF. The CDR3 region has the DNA TGTGCCAGCAGGCGGGACAGGGGGCGGAAAGAAAAACTGTTTTTT.

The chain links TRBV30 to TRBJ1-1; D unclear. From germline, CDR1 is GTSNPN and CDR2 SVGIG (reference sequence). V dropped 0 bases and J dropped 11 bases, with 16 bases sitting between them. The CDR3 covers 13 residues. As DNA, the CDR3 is TGTGCCTGGAGTGTACTACGACGCGGAGGTGCTTTCTTT. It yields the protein CAWSVLRRGGAFF.

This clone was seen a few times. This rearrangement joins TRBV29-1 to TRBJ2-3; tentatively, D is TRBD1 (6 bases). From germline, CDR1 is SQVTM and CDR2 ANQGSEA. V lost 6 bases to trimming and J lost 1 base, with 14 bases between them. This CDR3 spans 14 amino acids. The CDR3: CSVWDTPGTDTQYF. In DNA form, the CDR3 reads TGCAGCGTCTGGGACACGCCTGGCACAGATACGCAGTATTTT.

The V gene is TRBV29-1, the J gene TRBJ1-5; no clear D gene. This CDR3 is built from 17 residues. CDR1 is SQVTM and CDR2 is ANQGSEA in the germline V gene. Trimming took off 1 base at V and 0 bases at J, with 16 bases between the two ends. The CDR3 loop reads CSVEVRGREYSNQPQHF. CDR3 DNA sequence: TGCAGCGTTGAAGTACGGGGTAGGGAGTATAGCAATCAGCCCCAGCATTTT.

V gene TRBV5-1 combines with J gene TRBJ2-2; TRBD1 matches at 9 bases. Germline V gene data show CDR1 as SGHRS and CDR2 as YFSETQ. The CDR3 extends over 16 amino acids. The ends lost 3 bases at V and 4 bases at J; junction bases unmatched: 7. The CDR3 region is CASSWTGVGFTGELFF. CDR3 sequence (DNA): TGCGCCAGCAGCTGGACAGGGGTAGGGTTCACCGGGGAGCTGTTTTTT.

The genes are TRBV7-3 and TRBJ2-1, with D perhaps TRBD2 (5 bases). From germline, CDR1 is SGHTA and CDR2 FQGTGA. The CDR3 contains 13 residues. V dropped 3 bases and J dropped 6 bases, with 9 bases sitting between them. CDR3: CASSFAGGNEQFF. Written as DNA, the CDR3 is TGTGCCAGCAGCTTTGCGGGTGGCAATGAGCAGTTCTTC.

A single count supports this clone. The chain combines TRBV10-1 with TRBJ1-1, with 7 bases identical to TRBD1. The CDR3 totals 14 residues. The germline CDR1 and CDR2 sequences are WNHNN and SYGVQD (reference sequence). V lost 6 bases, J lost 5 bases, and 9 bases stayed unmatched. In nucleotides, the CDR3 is TGCGCCAGCAGCAGGGACATACAGGGGACTGAAGCTTTCTTT. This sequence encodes CASSRDIQGTEAFF.

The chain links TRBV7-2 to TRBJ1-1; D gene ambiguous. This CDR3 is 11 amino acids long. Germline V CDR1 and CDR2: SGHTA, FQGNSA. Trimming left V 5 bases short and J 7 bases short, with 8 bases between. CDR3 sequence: CASSHTDEAFF. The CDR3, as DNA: TGTGCCAGCAGCCATACAGATGAAGCTTTCTTT. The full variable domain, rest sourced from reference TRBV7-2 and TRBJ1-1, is GAGVSQSPSNKVTEKGKDVELRCDPISGHTALYWYRQSLGQGLEFLIYFQGNSAPDKSGLPSDRFSAERTGGSVSTLTIQRTQQEDSAVYLCASSHTDEAFFGQGTRLTVV.

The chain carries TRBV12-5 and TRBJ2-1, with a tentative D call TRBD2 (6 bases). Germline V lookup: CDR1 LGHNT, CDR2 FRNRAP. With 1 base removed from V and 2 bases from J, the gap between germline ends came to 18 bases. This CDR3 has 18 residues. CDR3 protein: CASGLGTPGLMTYNEQFF. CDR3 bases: TGTGCTAGTGGTTTGGGAACCCCGGGACTCATGACCTACAATGAGCAGTTCTTC.